The 5 T cell receptor beta chains presented below share a single source sample, sequenced in a study of tissue T cells after allogeneic stem cell transplantation. Using immunoSEQ multiplex PCR, the repertoire was profiled, and TCRdb retains in-frame clones only, with some absent. The profile covers about 7,700 clones, with 36% appearing a single time and about 6.3% taken by the ten largest. Time point noted: mouse harvest day 14 after allogeneic transplant. Tail vein injection delivered 10^7 T-cell-depleted bone marrow cells and 10^6 splenic CD5+ T cells. Source material: skin. These receptors came from a female BALB/c mouse given C57BL/6 T cells with graft-versus-host disease after an allogeneic hematopoietic cell transplant.

This clone was counted a single time. Gene names denote mouse genes. The CDR3 end is not reached by the read, which stops 1 residue before it; the germline J gene fills it in. The chain links TRBV13-3 to TRBJ2-1; tentatively, D is TRBD1 (6 bases). The CDR3 loop spans 14 amino acids. Trimming stripped 1 base from V and 6 bases from J, with 11 bases between. The V gene's germline CDR1 is NNHDY and CDR2 SYVADS. The sequenced part of the CDR3 DNA is TGTGCCAGCAGTGATCGGGCAGGGGTTGCTGAGCAGTTC. As protein: CASSDRAGVAEQF. In full, the CDR3 is CASSDRAGVAEQFF.

Concerning this clone: Germline and genes here are mouse. The read terminates 1 residue ahead of where the CDR3 ends, so the germline J gene completes it. The chain links TRBV26 to TRBJ1-6; TRBD1 might be the D (6 bases). TRBJ1-6 is known as an ORF, though its function is uncertain. The CDR3 sequence is 14 residues long. V was pared by 4 bases and J by 2 bases, with 6 bases between. Germline V gene sequence: CDR1 KGHPV, CDR2 FQNQEV (reference sequence). This CDR3 is CASSRDTYNSPLYF. The sequenced CDR3 bases are TGTGCCAGCAGTCGGGACACCTATAATTCGCCCCTCTAC.

With respect to this clone: Germline and genes here are mouse. The read ends 1 residue shy of where the CDR3 ends; the end is completed using the germline J gene. The rearrangement uses TRBV3 and TRBJ2-3; possibly TRBD2 for D (6 bases). V was shortened by 3 bases and J by 0 bases, with 10 bases between the two germline ends. The CDR3 runs to 15 residues. Germline V gene lookup returns CDR1 SNHLY and CDR2 FYNGKV (reference sequence). The sequenced part of the CDR3 DNA is TGTGCCAGCAGCTTCGGGGGGACTAGTGCAGAAACGCTGTAT. It translates to CASSFGGTSAETLY. The CDR3, in full, reads CASSFGGTSAETLYF. Combining the CDR3 with reference TRBV3 and TRBJ2-3 gives the whole variable domain GPKVLQIPSHQIIDMGQMVTLNCDPVSNHLYFYWYKQILGQQMEFLVNFYNGKVMEKSKLFKDQFSVERPDGSYFTLKIQPTALEDSAVYFCASSFGGTSAETLYFGSGTRLTVL.

Comments on this clone: Mouse gene names apply. The read stops 1 residue short of the end of the CDR3; the missing end is completed from the germline J gene. J is TRBJ2-5 and V is TRBV12-2; D is possibly TRBD1 (5 bases). This CDR3 has 14 amino acids. V was trimmed by 0 bases and J by 1 base, leaving 7 bases between them. Germline-derived CDR1 and CDR2 are SGHLS and HYDKME. CDR3 sequence: CASSLSTDQDTQYF. Incomplete CDR3 DNA: TGTGCCAGCTCTCTCTCGACAGACCAAGACACCCAGTAC.

This clone has just a few counts. One end of the junction fails to match germline, which may point to a read error. Gene labels here are mouse ones. The read comes to an end 1 residue before the CDR3 does, leaving the germline J gene to fill in the end. The V gene is TRBV13-3, the J gene TRBJ1-3; D is undetermined. This CDR3 spans 11 amino acids. Per the germline V gene, CDR1 is NNHDY and CDR2 is SYVADS. The part of the CDR3 DNA that was read is TGTGCCAACAGTTCTGGAAATACGCTCTAT. Protein product: CANSSGNTLY. The full CDR3 protein is CANSSGNTLYF. The full variable domain, completed using reference TRBV13-3 and TRBJ1-3, is EAAVTQSPRSKVAVTGGKVTLSCHQTNNHDYMYWYRQDTGHGLRLIHYSYVADSTEKGDIPDGYKASRPSQENFSLILELASLSQTAVYFCANSSGNTLYFGEGSRLIVV.